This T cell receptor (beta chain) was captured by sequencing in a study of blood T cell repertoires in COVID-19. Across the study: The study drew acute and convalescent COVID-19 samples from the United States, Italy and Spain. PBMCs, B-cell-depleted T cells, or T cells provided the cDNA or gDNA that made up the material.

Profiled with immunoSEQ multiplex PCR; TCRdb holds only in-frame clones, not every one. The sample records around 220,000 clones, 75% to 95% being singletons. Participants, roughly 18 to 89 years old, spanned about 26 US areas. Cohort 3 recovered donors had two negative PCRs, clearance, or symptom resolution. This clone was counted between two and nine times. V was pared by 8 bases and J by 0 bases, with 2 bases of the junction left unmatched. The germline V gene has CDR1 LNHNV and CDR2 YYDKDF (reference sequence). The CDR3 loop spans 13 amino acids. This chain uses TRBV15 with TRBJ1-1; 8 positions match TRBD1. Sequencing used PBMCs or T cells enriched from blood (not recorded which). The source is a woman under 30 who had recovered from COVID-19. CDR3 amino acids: CATGDRMNTEAFF. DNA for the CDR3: TGTGCCACCGGGGACAGGATGAACACTGAAGCTTTCTTT.